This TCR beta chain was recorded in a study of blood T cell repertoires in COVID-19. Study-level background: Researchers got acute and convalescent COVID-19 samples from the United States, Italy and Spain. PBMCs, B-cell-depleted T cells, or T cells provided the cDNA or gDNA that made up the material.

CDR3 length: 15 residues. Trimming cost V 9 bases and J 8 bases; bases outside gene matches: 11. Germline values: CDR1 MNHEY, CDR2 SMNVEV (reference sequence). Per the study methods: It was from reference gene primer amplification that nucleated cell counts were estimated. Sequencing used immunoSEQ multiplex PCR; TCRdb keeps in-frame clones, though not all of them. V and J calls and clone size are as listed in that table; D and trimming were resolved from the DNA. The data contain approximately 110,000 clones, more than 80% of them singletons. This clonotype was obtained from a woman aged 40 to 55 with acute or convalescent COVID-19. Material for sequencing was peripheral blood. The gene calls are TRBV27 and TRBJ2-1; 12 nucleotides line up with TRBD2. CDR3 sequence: CASTGTSGLLDEQFF. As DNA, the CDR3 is TGTGCCAGTACCGGGACTAGCGGGCTCTTAGATGAGCAGTTCTTC.